These 20 T cell receptor beta chains originate from one sample sequenced in a study of regulatory T cells in long-lasting Graves disease. Combining iRepertoire HTBI primers with Arm-PCR of CDR3 regions, the authors built TCR beta libraries. TCRdb reanalysed the multiplex PCR reads using MiXCR and keeps one entry per CDR3 protein. The sample lists 550,000 or so distinct CDR3 sequences, more than 10% occurring once. Noted time point: newly diagnosed GD, antithyroid drugs for less than 3 months. Making the TCR library involved RNA that had been extracted from PBMCs. These data also formed part of another study, on T cells in Graves' hyperthyroidism and ophthalmopathy.

Sequenced material: peripheral blood mononuclear cells (PBMCs), taken at new diagnosis, from a patient treated with antithyroid drugs. These receptors all stem from a woman younger than 45 with Graves disease.

This clonotype was seen many times. The chain has TRBV15 and TRBJ2-2; no definite D call. Per germline, CDR1 LNHNV and CDR2 YYDKDF (reference sequence). There are 13 residues in the CDR3. V lost 4 bases and J 3 bases, leaving 6 bases between the germline ends. The CDR3 nucleotides read TGTGCCACCAGCAAGGATCACACCGGGGAGCTGTTTTTT. It codes for CATSKDHTGELFF.

This clonotype was counted a few times. The rearrangement links TRBV27 to TRBJ1-6, with a possible D match to TRBD1 (5 bases). The CDR3 sequence is 17 residues long. Germline CDR1 and CDR2: MNHEY and SMNVEV (reference sequence). V lost 2 bases and J 7 bases, leaving 18 bases between the germline ends. The CDR3 DNA is TGTGCCAGCAGTTTACTAGTCCAAGCAGGGTGGAATTCACCCCTCCACTTT. It yields the protein CASSLLVQAGWNSPLHF.

This clonotype has at least ten counts. The rearrangement uses TRBV28 and TRBJ2-3, with 8 positions matching TRBD1. The germline gives CDR1 MDHEN, CDR2 SYDVKM. The CDR3 runs to 16 residues. Unmatched junction bases numbered 6, after V lost 2 bases and J lost 2 bases. The CDR3: CASSLRQGNPTDTQYF. CDR3 DNA sequence: TGTGCCAGCAGTTTACGACAGGGGAACCCCACAGATACGCAGTATTTT.

This clonotype was observed a handful of times. CDR3 sequence (DNA): TGCAGTGCTAGCCCCTGGGAGGGAACAGATACGCAGTATTTT. Amino acids: CSASPWEGTDTQYF. This chain joins TRBV20-1 and TRBJ2-3; the match to TRBD2 covers 7 bases. The CDR3 consists of 14 residues. J lost 3 bases, V lost 3 bases, and 6 bases had no gene match. The germline gives CDR1 DFQATT, CDR2 SNEGSKA (reference sequence).

Details on this clonotype: This clone may be a read error of a much larger clone one base away. The chain has TRBV20-1 and TRBJ2-3; perhaps TRBD2 as D (5 bases). V was pared by 0 bases and J by 6 bases, with 16 bases between. The germline gives CDR1 DFQATT, CDR2 SNEGSKA (reference sequence). This CDR3 is built from 15 residues. DNA of the CDR3: TGCAGTGCTAGAGATACTAGAGGGAGAAGGGATACGCAGTATTTT. Translation: CSARDTRGRRDTQYF.

At least ten counts were recorded for this clonotype. The rearrangement uses TRBV7-6 and TRBJ2-3, with D unresolved. CDR1 SGHVS and CDR2 FNYEAQ come from the germline V gene. The CDR3 extends over 16 amino acids. The V end lost 8 bases, the J end lost 2 bases, and 20 bases lay between the germline ends. CDR3 protein: CASSLNSVYFTDTQYF. The CDR3, as DNA: TGTGCCAGCTCCCTAAACAGTGTGTATTTCACAGATACGCAGTATTTT.

This clonotype was counted between two and nine times. This chain connects TRBV7-8 to TRBJ2-7; D not resolved. Germline assignment: CDR1 SGHVS and CDR2 FQNEAQ. The CDR3 runs 12 residues. The V end lost 4 bases, the J end lost 7 bases, and 11 bases lay between the germline ends. The chain's CDR3 is CASSWDKREQYF. The CDR3 nucleotides read TGTGCCAGCAGCTGGGATAAGAGGGAGCAGTACTTC.

This clonotype was seen only a few times. The chain couples TRBV9 to TRBJ2-3; TRBD2 agrees at 14 bases. Germline CDR1 SGDLS, CDR2 YYNGEE. The trim removed 0 bases at V and 5 bases at J, leaving 5 bases unmatched. The CDR3 is 17 residues long. Here the CDR3 reads CASSVEGLAGVRDTQYF. The CDR3 DNA reads TGTGCCAGCAGCGTAGAGGGACTAGCGGGAGTAAGAGATACGCAGTATTTT.

This clonotype was picked up a small number of times. The rearrangement links TRBV9 to TRBJ2-3; TRBD2 agrees at 9 bases. Germline CDR1 and CDR2: SGDLS and YYNGEE. The junction had 9 bases not matched to a gene; V was cut back by 1 base and J by 9 bases. CDR3 size: 15 residues. CDR3: CASSVRAGGPMTQYF. The CDR3 nucleotides are TGTGCCAGCAGCGTACGGGCGGGAGGGCCGATGACGCAGTATTTT.

This clonotype was counted ten times or more. The chain combines TRBV28 with TRBJ1-5, with D unresolved. The V end was cut by 2 bases, the J end by 0 bases, with 14 bases between. Germline values: CDR1 MDHEN, CDR2 SYDVKM. The length of the CDR3 is 17 residues. Here the CDR3 reads CASSLLQQVFSNQPQHF. The CDR3 DNA reads as TGTGCCAGCAGTTTACTACAGCAAGTATTTAGCAATCAGCCCCAGCATTTT.

This clonotype occurred many times. The V gene is TRBV4-1, the J gene TRBJ1-1; no reliable D call. V lost 3 bases, J lost 5 bases, and 13 bases lay in between. There are 14 residues in the CDR3. Per the germline V gene, CDR1 is MGHRA and CDR2 is YSYEKL. CDR3 amino acids: CASSHPRPLTEAFF. The CDR3, as DNA: TGCGCCAGCAGCCATCCCCGACCCCTAACTGAAGCTTTCTTT.

This clonotype was detected ten times or more. The rearrangement joins TRBV12-3 or TRBV12-4 to TRBJ1-5; tentatively, D is TRBD1 (5 bases). The CDR3 consists of 14 residues. With 4 bases removed from V and 5 bases from J, the gap between germline ends came to 12 bases. As DNA, the CDR3 is TGTGCCAGCAGTTCCCAGGGAGAAGATCAGCCCCAGCATTTT. This encodes CASSSQGEDQPQHF.

The rearrangement links TRBV27 to TRBJ2-1, with 10 bases fitting TRBD2. Germline V lookup: CDR1 MNHEY, CDR2 SMNVEV (reference sequence). The CDR3 runs to 15 residues. Unmatched junction bases numbered 5, after V lost 3 bases and J lost 6 bases. The CDR3 DNA is TGTGCCAGCAGTTTTCTAGCGGGAGATCTCAATGAGCAGTTCTTC. This translates into CASSFLAGDLNEQFF.

This clonotype occurred many times. The DNA of the CDR3 is TGTGCCAGCAGCTTAGGGTGGGGGAGTCTTTCGAGCTCCTACAATGAGCAGTTCTTC. Residues: CASSLGWGSLSSSYNEQFF. V gene TRBV7-8 combines with J gene TRBJ2-1, with D possibly called TRBD1 or TRBD2 (5 bases each). With 1 base removed from V and 0 bases from J, the gap between germline ends came to 19 bases. The CDR3 runs to 19 residues. Germline-derived CDR1 and CDR2 are SGHVS and FQNEAQ.

This clonotype showed up many times. The rearrangement joins TRBV19 to TRBJ2-2, with D perhaps matching TRBD2 (5 bases). The CDR3 has 16 amino acids. V was clipped by 5 bases and J by 5 bases, with 18 bases between them. CDR1 is LNHDA and CDR2 is SQIVND in the germline V gene (reference sequence). The CDR3 loop reads CASSAPRGSGTGELFF. The DNA for the CDR3 is TGTGCCAGTAGTGCCCCGAGAGGGAGTGGGACCGGGGAGCTGTTTTTT.

As for this clonotype: This could be a read error, since a much larger clone is one nucleotide away. V and J are TRBV28 and TRBJ2-3, with TRBD1 matching 7 bases. The J call may be mistaken, given a closer DNA end match to TRBJ1-1. Looked up from germline, CDR1 is MDHEN and CDR2 is SYDVKM. CDR3 size: 14 residues. The CDR3: CVSSLSAGGTGAFF. CDR3 sequence (DNA): TGTGTCAGCAGTTTATCGGCAGGGGGGACTGGAGCTTTCTTT.

This clonotype was observed at least ten times. V and J are TRBV12-3 or TRBV12-4 and TRBJ1-5; 7 positions match TRBD1. The CDR3 has 15 residues. With V trimmed by 3 bases and J by 4 bases, 6 bases remained unmatched. The CDR3 here is CASSFTTGLNQPQHF. CDR3 sequence (DNA): TGTGCCAGCAGTTTTACGACAGGGTTAAATCAGCCCCAGCATTTT.

At least ten counts were recorded for this clonotype. The rearrangement uses TRBV11-2 and TRBJ1-4; D not certain. This CDR3 has 15 residues. V was cut by 6 bases and J by 6 bases, with 17 bases left in between. Per the germline V gene, CDR1 is SGHAT and CDR2 is FQNNGV. Written as DNA, the CDR3 is TGTGCCAGCAGTCACTTACACAAGGGAGATGAAAAACTGTTTTTT. Amino acids: CASSHLHKGDEKLFF.

Concerning this clonotype itself: Given a much more abundant clone one base away, this may be a read error. This chain links TRBV6-5 with TRBJ1-1, with TRBD1 matching over 7 bases. The CDR3 length is 14 residues. The germline V gene encodes CDR1 MNHEY and CDR2 SVGAGI. CDR3 sequence reads: CAGSLVEGATEAFF. As DNA, the CDR3 is TGTGCCGGCAGTTTAGTCGAGGGGGCCACTGAAGCTTTCTTT.

This clonotype was found many times. The V call is TRBV30, the J call TRBJ2-5; a possible D gene is TRBD1 (6 bases). This CDR3 spans 13 amino acids. Trimming removed 5 bases from V and 3 bases from J, with 13 bases in between. Germline V gene sequence: CDR1 GTSNPN, CDR2 SVGIG (reference sequence). CDR3 sequence: CAWSSTGKETQYF. DNA of the CDR3: TGTGCCTGGTCCTCAACAGGGAAAGAGACCCAGTACTTC. The full variable domain, completed using reference TRBV30 and TRBJ2-5, is SQTIHQWPATLVQPVGSPLSLECTVEGTSNPNLYWYRQAAGRGLQLLFYSVGIGQISSEVPQNLSASRPQDRQFILSSKKLLLSDSGFYLCAWSSTGKETQYFGPGTRLLVL.